This T cell receptor (beta chain) was profiled in a study of blood T cell repertoires in COVID-19. For the study at large: Sites in the United States, Italy and Spain provided acute and convalescent COVID-19 samples.

Trimming shortened V by 1 base and J by 1 base, and 7 bases separated the two germline ends. This CDR3 spans 14 amino acids. Germline V gene lookup returns CDR1 LGHNA and CDR2 YSLEER. The protocol was immunoSEQ multiplex PCR, while the TCRdb copy is restricted to in-frame clones and leaves out a portion. This sample has around 230,000 clones, with about nine tenths found just once. Seattle patient enrollment occurred during active infection, with longitudinal follow-up thereafter. The material sequenced was peripheral blood. The clonotype originates from a man aged 50-60 years with COVID-19, enrolled during active disease. J is TRBJ1-1 and V is TRBV4-3; tentatively, D is TRBD1 (6 bases). The CDR3 coding sequence is TGCGCCAGCAGCCAAGCGGGACAGAACACTGAAGCTTTCTTT. Encoded protein: CASSQAGQNTEAFF.